The TCR beta chain under discussion was sequenced for a study of T cells in Graves' hyperthyroidism and ophthalmopathy. This clonotype appeared many times. The V gene's germline CDR1 is MDHEN and CDR2 SYDVKM. Trimming removed 1 base at V and 3 bases at J, with 18 bases between. The CDR3 totals 17 residues. There were TCR beta CDR3 regions amplified from RNA transcripts. When the TCR CDR3 underwent first-round RT-PCR, the HTBI primer set was used. In TCRdb, the multiplex PCR reads were re-called with MiXCR into one record per CDR3 protein. This table has over 300,000 distinct CDR3 sequences, more than 11% appearing once.

Sequencing was performed on blood. The J gene is TRBJ1-2, the V gene TRBV28; D is perhaps TRBD1 (6 bases). This TCR came from a woman aged 60-75 years with Graves' hyperthyroidism. The CDR3 sequence: CASSLSGAAVIHYGYTF. The CDR3, as DNA: TGTGCCAGCAGTTTATCAGGGGCCGCCGTTATTCACTATGGCTACACCTTC.